Each of the 22 T cell receptor beta chains below was sequenced from the same sample in a study of long-term antiretroviral therapy in people with HIV. The libraries were made with immunoSEQ v3.0 at survey level. The assay was immunoSEQ multiplex PCR, and TCRdb's table has in-frame clones only and misses some. This sample has tens of thousands of clones, with about 88% found just once. Material: unsorted PBMCs, obtained 2 years after starting antiretroviral therapy. These TCRs come from a man aged 50 to 60 with HIV.

The chain links TRBV5-1 to TRBJ2-5; maybe TRBD1 (5 bases). V gave up 0 bases and J gave up 2 bases, with 14 bases separating them. The CDR3 loop spans 16 amino acids. CDR1 and CDR2 (germline): SGHRS, YFSETQ. DNA for the CDR3: TGCGCCAGCAGCTTGGCGTACGGGCAGGGTCAAGAGACCCAGTACTTC. It yields the protein CASSLAYGQGQETQYF.

This clone was recorded only once. This chain uses TRBV5-5 with TRBJ2-7; 9 positions match TRBD1. J lost 7 bases, V lost 2 bases, and 19 bases had no gene match. The CDR3 totals 18 residues. From germline, CDR1 is SGHKS and CDR2 YYEKEE (reference sequence). The CDR3 coding sequence is TGTGCCAGCAGCTTCGGAACCATCCGGGACAGGGTCATTGTAGAGCAGTACTTC. Its protein is CASSFGTIRDRVIVEQYF.

Turning to this clone: A read error may produce the germline difference seen at one junction end. The V gene is TRBV7-7, the J gene TRBJ2-1, with D perhaps matching TRBD2 (5 bases). CDR3 length equals 14 residues. The V gene's germline CDR1 is SSHAT and CDR2 FNYEAQ (reference sequence). Here the CDR3 DNA reads TGTGCTAGCAGCTTAGCCGGAGCGGTCAATGAGCAGTTCTTC. As protein: CASSLAGAVNEQFF.

The chain joins TRBV5-4 to TRBJ2-1, with D possibly matching TRBD2 (6 bases). This CDR3 comprises 15 residues. V was pared by 3 bases and J by 4 bases, with 14 bases between. CDR1 and CDR2 (germline): SGHNT, YYREEE (reference sequence). Here the CDR3 reads CASSWTVAGYNEQFF. The CDR3 bases are TGTGCCAGCAGCTGGACTGTGGCGGGGTACAATGAGCAGTTCTTC.

The rearrangement joins TRBV7-2 to TRBJ2-5; D tentatively reads TRBD1 or TRBD2 (6 bases each). The germline V gene encodes CDR1 SGHTA and CDR2 FQGNSA. The V end lost 1 base, the J end lost 5 bases, and 14 bases lay between the germline ends. The CDR3 totals 15 residues. The CDR3 DNA reads TGTGCCAGCAGCTTAGTGGAGGGGGACCGGGAGACCCAGTACTTC. Encoded protein: CASSLVEGDRETQYF.

The chain couples TRBV7-8 to TRBJ1-5, with 8 nucleotides matching TRBD1. The CDR3 sequence is 14 residues long. The V segment lost 5 bases and the J segment 7 bases; nucleotides outside the gene matches: 7. Germline values: CDR1 SGHVS, CDR2 FQNEAQ. The CDR3 sequence is CASSITGGRQPQHF. Written as DNA, the CDR3 is TGTGCCAGCAGCATTACAGGGGGTCGGCAGCCCCAGCATTTT. Combining the CDR3 with reference TRBV7-8 and TRBJ1-5 gives the whole variable domain GAGVSQSPRYKVAKRGQDVALRCDPISGHVSLFWYQQALGQGPEFLTYFQNEAQLDKSGLPSDRFFAERPEGSVSTLKIQRTQQEDSAVYLCASSITGGRQPQHFGDGTRLSIL.

This rearrangement joins TRBV5-1 to TRBJ2-2, with D unresolved. Germline lookup yields CDR1 SGHRS and CDR2 YFSETQ. The V gene lost 4 bases and the J gene lost 5 bases, with 21 bases spanning the gap. The CDR3 runs to 17 residues. The CDR3: CASSRLVGSVGTGELFF. The CDR3 DNA follows: TGCGCCAGCAGCCGCCTAGTCGGGTCTGTGGGGACCGGGGAGCTGTTTTTT.

This chain's CDR3 is CASSLRTYLMNTEAFF. CDR3 coding DNA: TGTGCCAGCAGTTTACGGACATATTTAATGAACACTGAAGCTTTCTTT. The chain carries TRBV6-5 and TRBJ1-1, with D perhaps TRBD1 (5 bases). Germline CDR1 MNHEY, CDR2 SVGAGI. Trimming shortened V by 4 bases and J by 0 bases, and 15 bases separated the two germline ends. The CDR3 sequence is 16 residues long.

The gene calls are TRBV6-5 and TRBJ2-7; weak D call: TRBD2 (6 bases). Germline V CDR1 and CDR2: MNHEY, SVGAGI. The CDR3 has 11 amino acids. The CDR3: CASGLFYEQYF. The DNA for the CDR3 is TGTGCTAGCGGCTTGTTCTACGAGCAGTACTTC.

The chain joins TRBV27 to TRBJ1-1; D is ambiguous. Trimming took 11 bases from V and 1 from J, leaving 17 bases between them. CDR3 length: 14 residues. Germline V gene sequence: CDR1 MNHEY, CDR2 SMNVEV (reference sequence). CDR3: CAGIPLAGNTEAFF. The CDR3 DNA sequence: TGTGCCGGTATTCCCCTGGCAGGGAACACTGAAGCTTTCTTT.

The chain links TRBV7-9 to TRBJ2-7, with 9 bases aligning to TRBD1. The CDR3 consists of 14 residues. V was clipped by 6 bases and J by 4 bases; unmatched bases: 7. Germline V CDR1 and CDR2: SEHNR, FQNEAQ (reference sequence). CDR3: CASRSPGTGYEQYF. CDR3 in DNA: TGTGCCAGCAGAAGTCCCGGGACAGGGTACGAGCAGTACTTC.

The gene calls are TRBV30 and TRBJ2-5; TRBD2 matches 11 bases. Unmatched junction bases numbered 13, after V lost 0 bases and J lost 7 bases. The CDR3 totals 17 residues. The germline V gene encodes CDR1 GTSNPN and CDR2 SVGIG (reference sequence). CDR3 nucleotide sequence: TGTGCCTGGAGTGTCTCTCTACTAGCGGGAGAGATGGGGACCCAGTACTTC. It translates to CAWSVSLLAGEMGTQYF.

This chain connects TRBV25-1 to TRBJ2-7, with TRBD2 identical over 10 bases. The V gene's germline CDR1 is MGHDK and CDR2 SYGVNS. CDR3 length: 16 amino acids. V lost 7 bases to trimming and J lost 0 bases; unmatched junction nucleotides: 9. CDR3 sequence: CASTSSTSGRSYEQYF. CDR3 in DNA: TGTGCCAGCACCTCTTCGACTAGCGGGCGCTCCTACGAGCAGTACTTC.

DNA for the CDR3: TGTGCCAGCAGTTCCCCCGGACAGGGCGGCAATCAGCCCCAGCATTTT. Translating it yields CASSSPGQGGNQPQHF. The genes are TRBV28 and TRBJ1-5; 8 nucleotides line up with TRBD1. The germline gives CDR1 MDHEN, CDR2 SYDVKM. V was pared by 4 bases and J by 2 bases, with 7 bases of the junction left unmatched. The CDR3 sequence is 16 residues long.

This chain connects TRBV7-8 to TRBJ2-5; D is unclear. The germline V gene has CDR1 SGHVS and CDR2 FQNEAQ. Trimming shortened V by 1 base and J by 5 bases, and 8 bases separated the two germline ends. CDR3 length: 13 amino acids. The CDR3 sequence: CASSLGRIETQYF. The CDR3 nucleotides are TGTGCCAGCAGCTTAGGAAGGATCGAGACCCAGTACTTC.

The chain employs TRBV7-2 and TRBJ2-7; 8 positions match TRBD1. The length of the CDR3 is 16 residues. Looked up from germline, CDR1 is SGHTA and CDR2 is FQGNSA. The V gene end was trimmed by 0 bases and the J gene end by 6 bases; junction bases not matched to a gene: 10. DNA of the CDR3: TGTGCCAGCAGCTTAGCCCTCCCAGGGGGCGTTGTCGAGCAGTACTTC. This translates into CASSLALPGGVVEQYF. The full variable domain, its missing parts supplied by reference TRBV7-2 and TRBJ2-7, is GAGVSQSPSNKVTEKGKDVELRCDPISGHTALYWYRQSLGQGLEFLIYFQGNSAPDKSGLPSDRFSAERTGGSVSTLTIQRTQQEDSAVYLCASSLALPGGVVEQYFGPGTRLTVT.

The chain combines TRBV4-3 with TRBJ2-3; 9 bases fit TRBD2. The germline gives CDR1 LGHNA, CDR2 YSLEER. V was pared by 0 bases and J by 6 bases, with 10 bases of the junction left unmatched. CDR3 length: 17 amino acids. The CDR3 loop is CASSQDRASGEEDTQYF. In DNA form, the CDR3 reads TGCGCCAGCAGCCAAGATCGGGCTAGCGGGGAGGAGGATACGCAGTATTTT.

The CDR3 reads CASSLGTPYEQYF. The CDR3 DNA is TGCGCCAGCAGCTTGGGCACTCCCTACGAGCAGTACTTC. The chain recombines TRBV5-1 with TRBJ2-5; D gene unclear. The tail of the sequence fits TRBJ2-7 better, so the J call may be wrong. CDR1 is SGHRS and CDR2 is YFSETQ in the germline V gene. This CDR3 contains 13 residues.

The rearrangement joins TRBV5-1 to TRBJ1-2; D remains ambiguous. The CDR3 has 14 residues. Germline values: CDR1 SGHRS, CDR2 YFSETQ. Trimming pared 0 bases from V and 4 bases from J, leaving 10 bases between. CDR3 residues: CASSLGQEFYGYTF. The CDR3 region has the DNA TGCGCCAGCAGCTTGGGGCAGGAATTCTATGGCTACACCTTC.

The chain carries TRBV6-1 and TRBJ2-7; D may be TRBD2 (6 bases). With 2 bases removed from V and 0 bases from J, the gap between germline ends came to 11 bases. The CDR3 is made up of 15 amino acids. The germline V gene has CDR1 MNHNS and CDR2 SASEGT. The CDR3 reads CASSETMGGSYEQYF. CDR3 bases: TGTGCCAGCAGTGAAACTATGGGGGGCTCCTACGAGCAGTACTTC.

This clone was observed once. The chain has TRBV11-3 and TRBJ2-2; 7 bases agree with TRBD2. Losses at the gene ends were 5 bases for V and 5 bases for J; bases not matched to a gene: 8. Germline values: CDR1 SGHNT, CDR2 YENEEA. This CDR3 region has 15 residues. The CDR3 here is CASSAGVTRTGELFF. CDR3 in DNA: TGTGCCAGCAGCGCGGGGGTAACCCGGACCGGGGAGCTGTTTTTT.

The chain couples TRBV4-3 to TRBJ2-7, with TRBD2 identical over 11 bases. V lost 0 bases to trimming and J lost 1 base; unmatched junction nucleotides: 2. Germline lookup yields CDR1 LGHNA and CDR2 YSLEER. The CDR3 sequence is 16 residues long. CDR3 sequence: CASSQDLAGGSYEQYF. The CDR3 DNA is TGCGCCAGCAGCCAAGATCTAGCGGGGGGTTCCTACGAGCAGTACTTC.